The clone carrying this T cell receptor (beta chain) has a single count. This sample was included in a study of blood T cell repertoires in COVID-19. The assay was immunoSEQ multiplex PCR, and TCRdb's table has in-frame clones only and misses some. This sample has about 140,000 clones, with around 84% found just once. Trimming left V 4 bases short and J 4 bases short, with 10 bases between. Germline CDR1 is KGHSY and CDR2 is FQNENV. There are 13 residues in the CDR3. This rearrangement joins TRBV16 to TRBJ2-5; D possibly corresponds to TRBD2 (6 bases). The material sequenced was peripheral blood. This TCR derives from a human donor in a cohort sampled during active COVID-19. DNA of the CDR3: TGTGCCAGCAGCCTCCGGACTATAGAGACCCAGTACTTC. Its translation is CASSLRTIETQYF.